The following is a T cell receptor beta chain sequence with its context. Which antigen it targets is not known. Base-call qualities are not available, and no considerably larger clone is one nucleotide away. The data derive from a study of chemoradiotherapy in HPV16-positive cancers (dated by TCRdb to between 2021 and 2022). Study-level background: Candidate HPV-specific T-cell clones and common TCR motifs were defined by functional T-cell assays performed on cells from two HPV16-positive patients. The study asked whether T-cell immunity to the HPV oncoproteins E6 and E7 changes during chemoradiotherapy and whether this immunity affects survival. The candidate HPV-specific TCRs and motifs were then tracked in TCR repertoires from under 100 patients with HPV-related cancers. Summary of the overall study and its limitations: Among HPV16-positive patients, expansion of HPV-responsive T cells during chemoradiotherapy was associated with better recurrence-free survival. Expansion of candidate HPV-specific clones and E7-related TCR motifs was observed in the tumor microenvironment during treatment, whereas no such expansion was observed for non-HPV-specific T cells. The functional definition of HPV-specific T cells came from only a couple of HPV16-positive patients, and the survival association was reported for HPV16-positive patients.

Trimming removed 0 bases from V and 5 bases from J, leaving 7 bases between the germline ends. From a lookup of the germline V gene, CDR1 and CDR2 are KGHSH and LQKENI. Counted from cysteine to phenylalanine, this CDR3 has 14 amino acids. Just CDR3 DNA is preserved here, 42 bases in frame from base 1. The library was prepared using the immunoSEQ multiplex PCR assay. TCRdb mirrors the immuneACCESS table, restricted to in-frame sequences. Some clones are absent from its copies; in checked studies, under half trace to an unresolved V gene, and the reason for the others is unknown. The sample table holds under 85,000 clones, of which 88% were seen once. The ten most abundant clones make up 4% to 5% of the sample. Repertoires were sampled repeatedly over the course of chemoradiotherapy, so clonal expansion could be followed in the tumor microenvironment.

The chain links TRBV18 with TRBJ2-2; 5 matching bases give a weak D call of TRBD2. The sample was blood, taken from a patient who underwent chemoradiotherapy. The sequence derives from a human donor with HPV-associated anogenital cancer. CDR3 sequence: CASSPPTGTGELFF. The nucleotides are TGTGCCAGCTCACCACCGACGGGGACCGGGGAGCTGTTTTTT. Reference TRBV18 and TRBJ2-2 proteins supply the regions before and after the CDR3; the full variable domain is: NAGVMQNPRHLVRRRGQEARLRCSPMKGHSHVYWYRQLPEEGLKFMVYLQKENIIDESGMPKERFSAEFPKEGPSILRIQQVVRGDSAAYFCASSPPTGTGELFFGEGSRLTVL.